This T cell receptor (beta chain) was captured by sequencing in a study of cytomegalovirus exposure and HLA in healthy donors. V trimming: 11 bases; J trimming: 1 base; junction bases outside the gene matches: 10. Germline V gives CDR1 SNHLY, CDR2 FYNNEI. CDR3 size: 14 residues. Whole-study findings and limits: In a later analysis, DRB1 alleles had the most associated TCRs; HLA-C alleles the fewest. Several top significant clusters appeared, in a later analysis, to be linked to common viral pathogens.

The PCR used 60 Vbeta and 13 Jbeta primers. Clones were read by immunoSEQ multiplex PCR, and TCRdb kept only the in-frame ones, dropping some. The sample lists around 120,000 clones; about 76% were seen once. In its sample, this clone ranks as medium-sized. The antigen remains unidentified. Other nucleotide sequences from this sample produce the same CDR3. The chain uses TRBV2 and TRBJ1-1, with TRBD1 matching over 7 bases. The sequencing sample was made of PBMCs. This sequence was found in a man aged 55 to 70 in good health and CMV-seropositive. The CDR3 loop reads CAAARQGPNTEAFF. The CDR3 DNA follows: TGTGCCGCGGCCAGACAGGGTCCGAACACTGAAGCTTTCTTT.